The 18 T cell receptor beta chains below all came from one sample that was sequenced in a study of T cell responses to AZD1222 COVID-19 vaccine. Data came from immunoSEQ multiplex PCR; TCRdb stores just in-frame clones and leaves some out. The sample includes around 95,000 clones, approximately 87% seen only once; the top ten take less than 3.5%. The sample here was peripheral blood, taken on day 0 of AZD1222 vaccination. These receptors were taken from an adult in good health.

The chain joins TRBV19 to TRBJ2-1; 12 bases match TRBD2. This CDR3 has 16 amino acids. Germline lookup yields CDR1 LNHDA and CDR2 SQIVND (reference sequence). J gave up 3 bases and V 3 bases, and 3 bases lay outside the gene matches. The CDR3 reads CASSMASGRVYNEQFF. CDR3 DNA: TGTGCCAGTAGTATGGCTAGCGGGAGGGTCTACAATGAGCAGTTCTTC.

This rearrangement joins TRBV3-1 (or the pseudogene TRBV3-2) to TRBJ1-6, with D uncertain. V was shortened by 5 bases and J by 7 bases, with 9 bases between the two germline ends. The CDR3 runs 13 residues. CDR1 and CDR2 (germline): LGHDT, YNNKEL (reference sequence). The CDR3 sequence is CASSSSRNSPLHF. The CDR3 region has the DNA TGTGCCAGCAGCTCGTCAAGGAATTCACCCCTCCACTTT.

The chain has TRBV2 and TRBJ2-5, with D hard to call. From germline, CDR1 is SNHLY and CDR2 FYNNEI. The germline V and J ends were trimmed by 7 bases and 1 base, with 4 bases remaining between them. The CDR3 sequence is 11 residues long. The CDR3 DNA is TGTGCCAGCAAGCTCCAAGAGACCCAGTACTTC. This sequence encodes CASKLQETQYF.

The rearrangement joins TRBV7-8 to TRBJ1-3; D gene ambiguous. The CDR3 runs to 17 residues. V lost 0 bases, J lost 1 base, and 13 bases lay in between. Germline V lookup: CDR1 SGHVS, CDR2 FQNEAQ. The CDR3 region is CASSLASDSKSGNTIYF. The CDR3 nucleotides are TGTGCCAGCAGCTTAGCTAGTGACTCCAAATCTGGAAACACCATATATTTT.

The chain links TRBV6-5 to TRBJ2-5, with D perhaps being TRBD1 or TRBD2 (5 bases each). V gave up 6 bases and J gave up 8 bases, with 16 bases separating them. Germline CDR1 MNHEY, CDR2 SVGAGI. The CDR3 length is 13 residues. This CDR3 is CASRSGIQGTQYF. Here the CDR3 DNA reads TGTGCCAGCAGGAGCGGAATCCAGGGAACCCAGTACTTC.

The rearrangement uses TRBV19 and TRBJ2-1, with TRBD2 matching 9 bases. The CDR3 is made up of 14 amino acids. V was pared by 4 bases and J by 6 bases, with 4 bases of the junction left unmatched. Germline loops: CDR1 LNHDA, CDR2 SQIVND (reference sequence). CDR3 sequence reads: CASSTTGLANEQFF. DNA for the CDR3: TGTGCCAGTAGTACCACGGGACTAGCCAATGAGCAGTTCTTC.

The V gene is TRBV27, the J gene TRBJ2-7, with D possibly being TRBD1 (5 bases). CDR1 is MNHEY, CDR2 SMNVEV, per germline (reference sequence). The CDR3 is 12 amino acids. V lost 3 bases, J lost 7 bases, and 10 bases lay in between. CDR3 loop: CASSFDRREQYF. Here the CDR3 DNA reads TGTGCCAGCAGTTTTGACAGACGAGAGCAGTACTTC.

On this clone: Other DNA sequences from this sample encode an identical CDR3 as well. This chain joins TRBV20-1 and TRBJ2-1; D is unclear. CDR3 length: 12 amino acids. The V gene lost 3 bases and the J gene lost 7 bases, with 10 bases spanning the gap. Germline lookup yields CDR1 DFQATT and CDR2 SNEGSKA (reference sequence). The CDR3 loop is CSASTGLNEQFF. CDR3 sequence (DNA): TGCAGTGCTAGTACTGGATTGAATGAGCAGTTCTTC.

The gene calls are TRBV9 and TRBJ2-1; D is perhaps TRBD1 (5 bases). Germline-derived CDR1 and CDR2 are SGDLS and YYNGEE. CDR3 size: 19 residues. The V gene lost 2 bases and the J gene lost 3 bases, with 24 bases spanning the gap. The CDR3 loop reads CASSVGGIRAGKYYNEQFF. The CDR3 DNA reads as TGTGCCAGCAGCGTGGGCGGAATCCGAGCAGGGAAATACTACAATGAGCAGTTCTTC.

J is TRBJ1-5 and V is TRBV6-5; D call uncertain. Germline V gene data show CDR1 as MNHEY and CDR2 as SVGAGI. The ends were cut back, 0 bases at V and 11 bases at J, with 11 bases in the middle. The length of the CDR3 is 13 residues. CDR3 in amino acids: CASSYSSLGSQHF. The CDR3 DNA reads TGTGCCAGCAGTTACTCGAGTCTGGGGTCCCAGCATTTT.

The DNA for the CDR3 is TGTGCCATCAGTGGGGGACCTAACACTGAAGCTTTCTTT. Its translation is CAISGGPNTEAFF. V usage is TRBV10-3 and J usage is TRBJ1-1; perhaps TRBD1 as D (5 bases). V was trimmed by 4 bases and J by 2 bases, leaving 8 bases between them. Germline V gene sequence: CDR1 ENHRY, CDR2 SYGVKD. This CDR3 spans 13 amino acids.

V usage is TRBV6-2 or TRBV6-3 and J usage is TRBJ2-4; D not certain. With 4 bases removed from V and 5 bases from J, the gap between germline ends came to 6 bases. The CDR3 is 12 residues long. Germline CDR1 MNHEY, CDR2 SVGEGT. DNA for the CDR3: TGTGCCAGCAGTTCGGAAGAAAACATTCAGTACTTC. Translated, it gives CASSSEENIQYF.

The chain combines TRBV5-4 with TRBJ1-6; TRBD1 might be the D (5 bases). CDR1 SGHNT and CDR2 YYREEE come from the germline V gene (reference sequence). Trimming cost V 5 bases and J 8 bases, with 14 bases left between them. This CDR3 comprises 14 residues. The CDR3 nucleotides read TGTGCCAGCAGGTCGGCGGGGGGGTATTCACCCCTCCACTTT. It translates to CASRSAGGYSPLHF.

This chain links TRBV19 with TRBJ1-6, with a weak D call TRBD1 (6 bases). In germline, CDR1 is LNHDA, CDR2 SQIVND (reference sequence). This CDR3 contains 16 residues. V was pared by 9 bases and J by 6 bases, with 21 bases between. Here the CDR3 reads CASSFGGDTGNSPLHF. The CDR3 DNA follows: TGTGCCAGCAGTTTCGGGGGCGACACTGGTAATTCACCCCTCCACTTT.

CDR3 amino acids: CASSFRDRDGYTF. The CDR3 coding sequence is TGTGCCAGCAGCTTCAGAGACAGGGATGGCTACACCTTC. This chain uses TRBV5-5 with TRBJ1-2; 7 nucleotides line up with TRBD1. The junction had 4 bases not matched to a gene; V was cut back by 2 bases and J by 6 bases. This CDR3 comprises 13 residues. Looked up from germline, CDR1 is SGHKS and CDR2 is YYEKEE (reference sequence).

The J gene is TRBJ1-1, the V gene TRBV7-2; D may be TRBD1 (5 bases). Germline V gene lookup returns CDR1 SGHTA and CDR2 FQGNSA. The CDR3 has 14 amino acids. The ends were cut back, 3 bases at V and 2 bases at J, with 10 bases in the middle. In DNA form, the CDR3 reads TGTGCCAGCAGCTTGCGGGGGTTAAACACTGAAGCTTTCTTT. It specifies CASSLRGLNTEAFF.

V gene TRBV28 combines with J gene TRBJ1-2, with D hard to call. The germline V gene has CDR1 MDHEN and CDR2 SYDVKM. Trimming cost V 3 bases and J 2 bases, with 10 bases left between them. The CDR3 loop spans 14 amino acids. The CDR3 loop reads CASSFLTANYGYTF. The CDR3 DNA follows: TGTGCCAGCAGTTTTTTGACGGCCAACTATGGCTACACCTTC.

This chain joins TRBV14 and TRBJ1-1; no definite D call. Germline V gene lookup returns CDR1 SGHDN and CDR2 FVKESK. Trimming pared 3 bases from V and 3 bases from J, leaving 11 bases between. The CDR3 is made up of 14 amino acids. The CDR3 loop is CASSHGTPDTEAFF. The CDR3 DNA reads as TGTGCCAGCAGCCATGGCACTCCAGACACTGAAGCTTTCTTT.